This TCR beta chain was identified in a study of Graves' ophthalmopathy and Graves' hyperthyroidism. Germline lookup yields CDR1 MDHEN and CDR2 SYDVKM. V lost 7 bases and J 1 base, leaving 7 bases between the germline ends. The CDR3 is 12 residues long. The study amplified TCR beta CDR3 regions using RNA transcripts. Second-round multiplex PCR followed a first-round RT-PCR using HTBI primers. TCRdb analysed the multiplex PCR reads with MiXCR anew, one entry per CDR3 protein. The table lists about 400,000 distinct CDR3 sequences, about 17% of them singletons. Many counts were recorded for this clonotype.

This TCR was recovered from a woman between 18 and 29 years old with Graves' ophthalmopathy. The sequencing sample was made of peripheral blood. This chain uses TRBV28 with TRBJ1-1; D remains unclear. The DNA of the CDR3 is TGTGCCAGCACCTCCTCGAACACTGAAGCTTTCTTT. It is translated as CASTSSNTEAFF.